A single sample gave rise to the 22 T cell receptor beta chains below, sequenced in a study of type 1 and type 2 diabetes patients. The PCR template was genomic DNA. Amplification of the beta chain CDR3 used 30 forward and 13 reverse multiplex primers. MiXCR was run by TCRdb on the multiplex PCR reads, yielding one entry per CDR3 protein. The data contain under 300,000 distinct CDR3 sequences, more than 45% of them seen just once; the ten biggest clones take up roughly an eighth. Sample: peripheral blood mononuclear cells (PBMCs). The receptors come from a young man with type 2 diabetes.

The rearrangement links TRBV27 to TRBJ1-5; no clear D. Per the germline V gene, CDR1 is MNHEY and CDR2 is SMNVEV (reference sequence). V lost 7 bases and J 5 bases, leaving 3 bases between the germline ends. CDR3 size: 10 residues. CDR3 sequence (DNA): TGTGCCAGCATCTATCAGCCCCAGCATTTT. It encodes CASIYQPQHF.

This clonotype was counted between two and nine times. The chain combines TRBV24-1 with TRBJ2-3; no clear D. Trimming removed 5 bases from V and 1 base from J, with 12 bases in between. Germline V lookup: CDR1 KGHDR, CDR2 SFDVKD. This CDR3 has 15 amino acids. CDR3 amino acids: CATSARQFGTDTQYF. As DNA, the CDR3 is TGTGCCACCAGTGCACGTCAATTCGGCACAGATACGCAGTATTTT.

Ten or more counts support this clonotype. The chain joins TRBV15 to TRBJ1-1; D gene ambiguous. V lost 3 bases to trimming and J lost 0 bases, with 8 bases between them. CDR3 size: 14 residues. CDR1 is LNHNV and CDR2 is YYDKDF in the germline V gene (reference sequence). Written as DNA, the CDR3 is TGTGCCACCAGCAGGAATACAATGAACACTGAAGCTTTCTTT. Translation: CATSRNTMNTEAFF.

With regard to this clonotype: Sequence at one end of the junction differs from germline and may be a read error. The CDR3 spells CASSLGQGRTGELFF. CDR3 bases: TGTGCTAGCAGCTTGGGACAGGGGAGGACCGGGGAGCTGTTTTTT. The chain uses TRBV7-7 and TRBJ2-2, with 10 bases aligning to TRBD1. This CDR3 has 15 amino acids. Germline loops: CDR1 SSHAT, CDR2 FNYEAQ (reference sequence).

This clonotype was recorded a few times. For the CDR3, the DNA is TGTGCCAGTAGTAGAGGTTCAGGGGGATCTGGGGCCAACGTCCTGACTTTC. Its translation is CASSRGSGGSGANVLTF. The chain is built from TRBV19 and TRBJ2-6, with 7 bases that match TRBD1. This CDR3 contains 17 residues. Germline CDR1 and CDR2: LNHDA and SQIVND (reference sequence). V dropped 4 bases and J dropped 1; count of bases not matched to a gene: 7.

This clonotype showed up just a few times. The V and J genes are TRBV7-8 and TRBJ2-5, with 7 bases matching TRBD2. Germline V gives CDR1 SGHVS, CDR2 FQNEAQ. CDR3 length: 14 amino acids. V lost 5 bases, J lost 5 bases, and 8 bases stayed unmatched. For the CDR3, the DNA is TGTGCCAGCAGCCAAGACCCTAGCGGCGAGACCCAGTACTTC. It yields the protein CASSQDPSGETQYF.

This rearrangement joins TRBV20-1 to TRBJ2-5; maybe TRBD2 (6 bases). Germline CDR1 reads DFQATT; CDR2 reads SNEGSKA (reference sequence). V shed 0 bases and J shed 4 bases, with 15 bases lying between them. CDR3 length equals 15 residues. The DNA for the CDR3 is TGCAGTGCTAGAGATGTGACTAGAGAGGGAGAGACCCAGTACTTC. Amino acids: CSARDVTREGETQYF.

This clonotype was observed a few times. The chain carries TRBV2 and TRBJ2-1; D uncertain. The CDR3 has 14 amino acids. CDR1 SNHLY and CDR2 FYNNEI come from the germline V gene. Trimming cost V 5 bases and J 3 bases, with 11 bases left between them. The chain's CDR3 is CASSPAMNYNEQFF. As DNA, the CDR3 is TGTGCCAGCAGTCCTGCTATGAACTACAATGAGCAGTTCTTC.

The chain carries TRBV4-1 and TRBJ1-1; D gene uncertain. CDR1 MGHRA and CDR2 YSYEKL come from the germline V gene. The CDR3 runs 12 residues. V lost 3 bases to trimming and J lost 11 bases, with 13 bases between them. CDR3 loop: CASSHPMKEAFF. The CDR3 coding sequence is TGCGCCAGCAGCCATCCGATGAAGGAGGCTTTCTTT.

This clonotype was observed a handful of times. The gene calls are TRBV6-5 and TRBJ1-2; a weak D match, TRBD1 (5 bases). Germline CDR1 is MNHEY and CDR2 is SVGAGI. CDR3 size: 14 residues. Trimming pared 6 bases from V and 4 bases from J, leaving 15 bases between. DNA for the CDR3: TGTGCCAGCAGGCAGACAGTGTTAGGCTATGGCTACACCTTC. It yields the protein CASRQTVLGYGYTF.

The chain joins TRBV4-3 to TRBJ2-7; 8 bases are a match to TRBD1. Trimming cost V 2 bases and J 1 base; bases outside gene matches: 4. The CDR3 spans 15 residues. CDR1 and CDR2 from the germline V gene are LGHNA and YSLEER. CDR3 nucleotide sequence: TGCGCCAGCAGCCAAAGGCAGGGGGCGTCCTACGAGCAGTACTTC. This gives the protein CASSQRQGASYEQYF.

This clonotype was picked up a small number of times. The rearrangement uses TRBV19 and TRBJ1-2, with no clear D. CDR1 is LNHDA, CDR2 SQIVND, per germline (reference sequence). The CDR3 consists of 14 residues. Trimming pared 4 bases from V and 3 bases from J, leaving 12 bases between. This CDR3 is CASSRAGTDYGYTF. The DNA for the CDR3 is TGTGCCAGTAGTAGGGCCGGTACAGACTATGGCTACACCTTC.

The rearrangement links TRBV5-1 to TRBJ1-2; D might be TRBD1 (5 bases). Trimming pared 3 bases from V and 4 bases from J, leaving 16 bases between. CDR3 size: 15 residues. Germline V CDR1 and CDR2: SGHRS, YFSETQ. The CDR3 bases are TGCGCCAGCAGCTCAAGGGCAGGGACCGGCTATGGCTACACCTTC. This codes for CASSSRAGTGYGYTF.

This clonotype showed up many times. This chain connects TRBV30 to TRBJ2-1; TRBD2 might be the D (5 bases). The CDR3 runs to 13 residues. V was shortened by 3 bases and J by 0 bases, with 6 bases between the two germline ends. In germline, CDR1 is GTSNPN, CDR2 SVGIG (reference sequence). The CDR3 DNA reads TGTGCCTGGAGGGGGAGCTCCTACAATGAGCAGTTCTTC. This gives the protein CAWRGSSYNEQFF. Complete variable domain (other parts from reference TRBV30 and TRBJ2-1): SQTIHQWPATLVQPVGSPLSLECTVEGTSNPNLYWYRQAAGRGLQLLFYSVGIGQISSEVPQNLSASRPQDRQFILSSKKLLLSDSGFYLCAWRGSSYNEQFFGPGTRLTVL.

CDR3 amino acids: CASSESYREAGMQPQHF. CDR3 in DNA: TGCGCCAGCAGTGAGTCTTATCGAGAGGCAGGTATGCAGCCCCAGCATTTT. The chain combines TRBV10-2 with TRBJ1-5; no firm D call. The CDR3 contains 17 residues. V was pared by 0 bases and J by 7 bases, with 19 bases between. Germline CDR1 and CDR2: WSHSY and SAAADI.

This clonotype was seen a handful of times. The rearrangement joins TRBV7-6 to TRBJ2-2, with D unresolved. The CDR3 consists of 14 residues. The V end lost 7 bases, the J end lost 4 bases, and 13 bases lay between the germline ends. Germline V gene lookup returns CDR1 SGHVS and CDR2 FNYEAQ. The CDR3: CASMPLVGTGELFF. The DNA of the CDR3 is TGTGCCAGCATGCCCCTAGTGGGCACCGGGGAGCTGTTTTTT.

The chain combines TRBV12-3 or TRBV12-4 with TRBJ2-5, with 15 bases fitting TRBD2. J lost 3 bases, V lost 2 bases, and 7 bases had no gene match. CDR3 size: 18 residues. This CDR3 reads CASSLRRTSGGAEETQYF. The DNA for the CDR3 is TGTGCCAGCAGTTTAAGGAGGACTAGCGGGGGGGCGGAAGAGACCCAGTACTTC.

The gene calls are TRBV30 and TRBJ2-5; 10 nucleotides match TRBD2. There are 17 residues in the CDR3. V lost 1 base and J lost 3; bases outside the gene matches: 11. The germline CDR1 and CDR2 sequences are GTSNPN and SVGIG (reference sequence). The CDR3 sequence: CAWSAISGRLGEETQYF. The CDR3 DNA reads TGTGCCTGGAGTGCCATTAGCGGGAGGTTAGGGGAAGAGACCCAGTACTTC. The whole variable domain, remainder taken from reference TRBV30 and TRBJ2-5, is SQTIHQWPATLVQPVGSPLSLECTVEGTSNPNLYWYRQAAGRGLQLLFYSVGIGQISSEVPQNLSASRPQDRQFILSSKKLLLSDSGFYLCAWSAISGRLGEETQYFGPGTRLLVL.

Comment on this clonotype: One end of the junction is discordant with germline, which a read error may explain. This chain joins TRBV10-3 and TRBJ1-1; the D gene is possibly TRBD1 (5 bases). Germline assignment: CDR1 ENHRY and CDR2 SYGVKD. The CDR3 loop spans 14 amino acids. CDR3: CVISETGQGPEAFF. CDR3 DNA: TGTGTCATCAGTGAGACGGGTCAGGGCCCTGAAGCTTTCTTT.

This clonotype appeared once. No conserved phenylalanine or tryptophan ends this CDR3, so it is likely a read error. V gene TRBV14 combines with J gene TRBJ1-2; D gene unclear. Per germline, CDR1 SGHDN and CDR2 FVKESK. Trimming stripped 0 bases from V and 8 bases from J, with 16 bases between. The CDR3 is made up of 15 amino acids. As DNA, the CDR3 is TGTGCCAGCAGCCAAGATGGGTTCCGGACGGTAGGCTACACCCTC. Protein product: CASSQDGFRTVGYTL.

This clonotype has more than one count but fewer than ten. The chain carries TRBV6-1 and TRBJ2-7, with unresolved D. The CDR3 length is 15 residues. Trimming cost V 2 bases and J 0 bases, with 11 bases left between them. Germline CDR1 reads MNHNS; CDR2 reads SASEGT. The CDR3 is CASSETHPSSYEQYF. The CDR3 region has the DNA TGTGCCAGCAGTGAAACCCATCCGAGCTCCTACGAGCAGTACTTC.

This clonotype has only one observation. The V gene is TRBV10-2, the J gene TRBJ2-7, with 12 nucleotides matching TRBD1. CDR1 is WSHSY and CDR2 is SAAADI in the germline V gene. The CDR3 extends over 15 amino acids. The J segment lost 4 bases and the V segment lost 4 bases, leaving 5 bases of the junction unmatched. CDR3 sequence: CASSGGTGGSYEQYF. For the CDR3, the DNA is TGCGCCAGCAGTGGGGGGACAGGGGGCTCGTACGAGCAGTACTTC.